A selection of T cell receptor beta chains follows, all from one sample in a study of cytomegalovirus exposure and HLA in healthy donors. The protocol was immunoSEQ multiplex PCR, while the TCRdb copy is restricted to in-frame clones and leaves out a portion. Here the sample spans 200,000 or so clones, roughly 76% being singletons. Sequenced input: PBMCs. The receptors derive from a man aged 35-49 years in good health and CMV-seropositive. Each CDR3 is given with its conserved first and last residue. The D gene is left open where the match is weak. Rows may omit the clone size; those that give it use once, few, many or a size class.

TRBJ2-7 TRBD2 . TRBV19 TGTGCCAGTAGTATAGATCCGCCTAGCGGGGCATGGGGCACCTACGAGCAGTACTTC CASSIDPPSGAWGTYEQYF
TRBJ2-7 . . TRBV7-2 TGTGCCAGCAGCCCCAGGACAGTTCGAGAGCAGTACTTC CASSPRTVREQYF
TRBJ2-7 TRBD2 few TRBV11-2 TGTGCCAGCAGCTTAGAATTTAGCGGGCACCTCTACGAGCAGTACTTC CASSLEFSGHLYEQYF
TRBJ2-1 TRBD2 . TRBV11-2 TGTGCCAGCAGCTTGTCCCTAGCGGGGGGCCCTTACAATGAGCAGTTCTTC CASSLSLAGGPYNEQFF
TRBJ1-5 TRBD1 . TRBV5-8 TGTGCCAGCAGCCAACAGGGGCCCGGCGGCCAGCCCCAGCATTTT CASSQQGPGGQPQHF
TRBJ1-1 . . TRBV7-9 TGTGCCAGCAGCGAACAGGGTGAAGCTTTCTTT CASSEQGEAFF
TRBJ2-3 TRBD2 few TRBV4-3 TGCGCCAGCAGCCAGACTAGCGGGGGGGCCACAGATACGCAGTATTTT CASSQTSGGATDTQYF
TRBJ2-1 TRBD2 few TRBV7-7 TGTGCTAGCAGCCTAGGGACTAGCGGGACTGAGCAGTTCTTC CASSLGTSGTEQFF
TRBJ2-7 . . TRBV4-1 TGCGCCAGCAGCCCTGGGGGGTACGAGCAGTACTTC CASSPGGYEQYF
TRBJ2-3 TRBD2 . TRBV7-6 TGTGCCAGCAGCTTAGCTGCAGGGTCGGGGGGTACGCAGTATTTT CASSLAAGSGGTQYF
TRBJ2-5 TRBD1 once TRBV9 TGTGCCAGCAGCGCAAATCGGGACAGAGAGGAGGAGACCCAGTACTTC CASSANRDREEETQYF
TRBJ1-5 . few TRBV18 TGTGCCAGCTCGGCCTCCACGGGACAAAGCAATCAGCCCCAGCATTTT CASSASTGQSNQPQHF
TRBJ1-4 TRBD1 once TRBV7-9 TGTGCCAGCAGCTCCAACAGGGGATTACGTGAAAAACTGTTTTTT CASSSNRGLREKLFF
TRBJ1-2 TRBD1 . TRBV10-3 TGTGCCATCAGTTCAACCGGGACAGGGAGAGTCGGGCATTATGGCTACACCTTC CAISSTGTGRVGHYGYTF
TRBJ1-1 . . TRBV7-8 TGTGCCAGCAGGATTGGAACGGGAGGATGGACGGCGGCTAACACTGAAGCTTTCTTT CASRIGTGGWTAANTEAFF
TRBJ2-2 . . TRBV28 TGTGCCAGCAGCCGTCCCACCGGGGAGCTGTTTTTT CASSRPTGELFF
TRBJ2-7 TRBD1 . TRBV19 TGTGCCAGTAGTTCCGGACAGGGCGGGTACGAGCAGTACTTC CASSSGQGGYEQYF
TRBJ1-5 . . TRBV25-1 TGTGCCAGCAGTTACGGAGAGGAGGGAGGACAGCCCCAGCATTTT CASSYGEEGGQPQHF
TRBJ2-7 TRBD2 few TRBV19 TGTGCCAGTAGAGGACCGGGGGGGGAGCAGTACTTC CASRGPGGEQYF
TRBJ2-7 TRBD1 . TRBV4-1 TGCGCCAGCAGCCTCGGGACAGACTACGAGCAGTACTTC CASSLGTDYEQYF
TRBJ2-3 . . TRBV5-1 TGCGCCAGCAGCTTAAACAGCCTAGCCCGCACAGATACGCAGTATTTT CASSLNSLARTDTQYF
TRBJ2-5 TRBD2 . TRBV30 TGTGCCTGGAGTGTAGCGGGGGGGCGAAAGACCCAGTACTTC CAWSVAGGRKTQYF
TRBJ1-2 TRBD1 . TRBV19 TGTGCCAGTAGTAGGGGGACAGGGAGCGGCTACACCTTC CASSRGTGSGYTF
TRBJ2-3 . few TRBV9 TGTGCCAGCAGCGTAGGAGTGCGGAGCACAGATACGCAGTATTTT CASSVGVRSTDTQYF
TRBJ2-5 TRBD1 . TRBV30 TGTGCCTGGGGACAGGGGGCCCGAGAGCAGTACTTC CAWGQGAREQYF
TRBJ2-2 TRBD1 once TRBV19 TGTGCCAGTAGTATTCTAGAGGGGGCATTGGTGACCGGGGAGCTGTTTTTT CASSILEGALVTGELFF
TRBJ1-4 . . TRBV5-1 TGCGCCAGCAGCCCCTCAGGTGATGAAAAACTGTTTTTT CASSPSGDEKLFF
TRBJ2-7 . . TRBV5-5 TGTGCCAGCAGCTTGGAGAACTTCGGGGAGCAGTACTTC CASSLENFGEQYF
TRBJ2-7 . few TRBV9 TGTGCCAGCAGCGTAGGGGGGGGCTCCCCCTACGAGCAGTACTTC CASSVGGGSPYEQYF
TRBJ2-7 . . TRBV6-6 TGTGCCAGCAGTTACCTGTACTACGAGCAGTACTTC CASSYLYYEQYF
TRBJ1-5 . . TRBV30 TGTGCCTGGAGTGTATTGGGTCCCCGGAGGGATCAGCCCCAGCATTTT CAWSVLGPRRDQPQHF
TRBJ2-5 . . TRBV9 TGTGCCAGCAGCGCCCGGCCGGGGGAGACCCAGTACTTC CASSARPGETQYF
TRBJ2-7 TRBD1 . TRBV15 TGTGCCACCAGCAGAGAAGGACAGGATAGCTCCTACGAGCAGTACTTC CATSREGQDSSYEQYF
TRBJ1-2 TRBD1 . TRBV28 TGTGCCAGCAGTCCCCGGGACAGACACTATGGCTACACCTTC CASSPRDRHYGYTF
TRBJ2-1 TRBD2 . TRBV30 TGTGCCTGGAGTGTCTTATGGGAGCGGGGGGGCCCAGGGACCTACAATGAGCAGTTCTTC CAWSVLWERGGPGTYNEQFF
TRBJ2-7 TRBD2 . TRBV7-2 TGTGCCAGCAGCTTGGGGACTAGCGGGGGGGTCTACGAGCAGTACTTC CASSLGTSGGVYEQYF
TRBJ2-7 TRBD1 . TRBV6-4 TGTGCCAGCAGTGACGAGAGACAGGGAACCTACGAGCAGTACTTC CASSDERQGTYEQYF
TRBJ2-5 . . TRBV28 TGTGCCAGCACCAGCACGGGGTACCAAGAGACCCAGTACTTC CASTSTGYQETQYF
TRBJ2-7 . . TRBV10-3 TGTGCCATCAAAAAGGGGCCTTCCTACGAGCAGTACTTC CAIKKGPSYEQYF
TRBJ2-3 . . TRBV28 TGTGCCAGCAGTTTATTCCCGGATACGCAGTATTTT CASSLFPDTQYF
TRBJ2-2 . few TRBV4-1 TGCGCCAGCAGCCAACTAACCGGGGAGCTGTTTTTT CASSQLTGELFF